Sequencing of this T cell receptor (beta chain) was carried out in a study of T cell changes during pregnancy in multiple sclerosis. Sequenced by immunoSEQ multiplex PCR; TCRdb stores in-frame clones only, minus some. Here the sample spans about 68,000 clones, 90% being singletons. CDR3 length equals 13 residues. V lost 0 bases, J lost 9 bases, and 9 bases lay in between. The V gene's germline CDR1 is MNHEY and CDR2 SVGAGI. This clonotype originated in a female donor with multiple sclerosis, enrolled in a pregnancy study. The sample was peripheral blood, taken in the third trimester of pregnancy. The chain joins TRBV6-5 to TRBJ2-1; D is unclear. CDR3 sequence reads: CASSYSRMSEQFF. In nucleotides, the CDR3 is TGTGCCAGCAGTTACTCAAGAATGAGTGAGCAGTTCTTC.